This record looks at one T cell receptor beta chain sequence and its context. Its cognate antigen is unknown. This entry belongs to a study of T-cell reconstitution after alpha-beta-depleted transplantation in children. Unique molecular identifiers tagged the TCRbeta library. TCRdb reprocessed the PCR reads via MiXCR and lists one record per CDR3 protein. The sample has about 980,000 distinct CDR3 sequences, 25% to 35% seen once. Overall study findings and caveats: Reportedly, only several hundred clones from non-depleted graft cells drove alpha-beta T-cell counts at about two months. The authors attributed T-cell counts and diversity one year after transplant mostly to newly produced T cells. Certain patients had high TCRbeta diversity at day 60, and it came from recipient T cells and thymic progenitors that survived.

Germline V gene lookup returns CDR1 SEHNR and CDR2 FQNEAQ (reference sequence). Between the trimmed V and J ends, which lost 1 base and 1 base, there was a span of 7 bases. The CDR3 extends over 14 amino acids. The sample in question was PBMCs, mostly from graft donor cells, obtained 360 days after TCRalphabeta/CD19-depleted stem cell transplant. The chain recombines TRBV7-9 with TRBJ1-1; the D is unclear. This sequence was found in a boy in the first two years of life who had a stem cell transplant for SCID, so the T cells may come from the graft donor. This chain's CDR3 is CASSLVVTNTEAFF. CDR3 coding DNA: TGTGCCAGCAGCTTAGTCGTTACGAACACTGAAGCTTTCTTT.